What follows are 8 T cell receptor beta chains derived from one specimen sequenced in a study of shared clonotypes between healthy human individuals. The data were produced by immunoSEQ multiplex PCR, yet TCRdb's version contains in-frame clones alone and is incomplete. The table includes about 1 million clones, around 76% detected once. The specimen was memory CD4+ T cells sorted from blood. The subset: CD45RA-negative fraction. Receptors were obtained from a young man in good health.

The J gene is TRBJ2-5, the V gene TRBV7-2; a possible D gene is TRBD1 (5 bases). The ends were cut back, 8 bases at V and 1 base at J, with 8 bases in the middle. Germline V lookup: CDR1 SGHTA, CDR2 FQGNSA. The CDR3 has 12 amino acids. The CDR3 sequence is CASGQGQETQYF. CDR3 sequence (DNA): TGTGCCAGCGGTCAGGGCCAAGAGACCCAGTACTTC.

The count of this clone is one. This CDR3 reads CASSVTSGDGNEQFF. In DNA, the CDR3 is TGCGCCAGCAGCGTGACTAGCGGAGACGGGAATGAGCAGTTCTTC. This rearrangement joins TRBV5-1 to TRBJ2-1, with TRBD2 matching over 9 bases. There are 15 residues in the CDR3. With V trimmed by 4 bases and J by 7 bases, 9 bases remained unmatched. Germline lookup yields CDR1 SGHRS and CDR2 YFSETQ.

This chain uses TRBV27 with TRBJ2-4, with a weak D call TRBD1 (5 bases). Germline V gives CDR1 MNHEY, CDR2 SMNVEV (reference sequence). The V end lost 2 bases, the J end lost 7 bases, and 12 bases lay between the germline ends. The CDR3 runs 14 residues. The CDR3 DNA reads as TGTGCCAGCAGTTTACGACAGCATTTGAACATTCAGTACTTC. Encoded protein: CASSLRQHLNIQYF.

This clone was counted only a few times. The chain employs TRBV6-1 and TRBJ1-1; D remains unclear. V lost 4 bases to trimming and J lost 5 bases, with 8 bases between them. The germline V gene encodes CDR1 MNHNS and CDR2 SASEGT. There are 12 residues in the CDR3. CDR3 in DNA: TGTGCCAGCAGTGTTGCGGGGACTGAAGCTTTCTTT. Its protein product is CASSVAGTEAFF.

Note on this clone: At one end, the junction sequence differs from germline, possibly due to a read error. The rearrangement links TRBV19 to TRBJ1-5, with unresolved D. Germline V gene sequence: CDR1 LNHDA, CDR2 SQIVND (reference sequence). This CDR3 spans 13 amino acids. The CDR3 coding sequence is TGTGCCAGTAGTCTAGATACCGGCCAACCCCAGCATTTT. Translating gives CASSLDTGQPQHF.

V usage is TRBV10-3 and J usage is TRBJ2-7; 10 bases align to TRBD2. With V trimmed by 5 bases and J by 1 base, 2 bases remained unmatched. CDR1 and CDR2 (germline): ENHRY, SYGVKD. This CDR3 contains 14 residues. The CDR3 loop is CAISLAGESYEQYF. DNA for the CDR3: TGTGCCATCAGTCTAGCGGGAGAGTCCTACGAGCAGTACTTC.

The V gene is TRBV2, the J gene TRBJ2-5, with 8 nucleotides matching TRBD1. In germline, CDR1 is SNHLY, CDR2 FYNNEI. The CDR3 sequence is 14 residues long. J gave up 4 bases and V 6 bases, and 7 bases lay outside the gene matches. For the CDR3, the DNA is TGTGCCAGCAGAGCGACAGGGGCGGGAGAGACCCAGTACTTC. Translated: CASRATGAGETQYF.

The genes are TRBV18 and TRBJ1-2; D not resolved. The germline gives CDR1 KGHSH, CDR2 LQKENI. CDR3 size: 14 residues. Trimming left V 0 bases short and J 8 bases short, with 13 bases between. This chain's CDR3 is CASSPPTHSWGYTF. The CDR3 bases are TGTGCCAGCTCACCACCGACGCATTCCTGGGGCTACACCTTC.